The 6 T cell receptor beta chains below come from one sample, sequenced in a study of T cell repertoires in cytomegalovirus infection. TCRdb passed the reads through MiXCR, listing each CDR3 protein once. The data show fewer than 1,000,000 distinct CDR3 sequences, around a third seen once. The antigens of these receptors remain unknown. The material was cultured CD8+ T cells from PBMCs, obtained from culture after CMV antigen stimulation. All receptors derive from a human donor in good health (CMV status not recorded). Some clones in this sample may be carry-over from other donors' samples.

This chain joins TRBV7-2 and TRBJ2-1, with 7 bases lining up with TRBD2. Germline V gene data show CDR1 as SGHTA and CDR2 as FQGNSA. The CDR3 totals 16 residues. The trim removed 2 bases at V and 5 bases at J, leaving 9 bases unmatched. CDR3 sequence reads: CASSLSHGGRHNEQFF. The CDR3 nucleotides read TGTGCCAGCAGCTTATCTCACGGGGGGAGGCACAATGAGCAGTTCTTC.

This chain uses TRBV2 with TRBJ2-3; 7 bases map to TRBD1. The trim removed 3 bases at V and 5 bases at J, leaving 11 bases unmatched. Looked up from germline, CDR1 is SNHLY and CDR2 is FYNNEI. This CDR3 spans 16 amino acids. The CDR3 DNA is TGTGCCAGCAGTGAGATAGACAGGGATGGGCAAGATACGCAGTATTTT. It codes for CASSEIDRDGQDTQYF.

This clonotype was counted a few times. The chain carries TRBV7-2 and TRBJ2-2, with 16 bases that match TRBD2. CDR3 length equals 18 residues. V shed 4 bases, J shed 6 bases, and the junction held 8 bases outside the gene matches. CDR1 and CDR2 (germline): SGHTA, FQGNSA. CDR3 region: CASSSLGLAGGRAGELFF. CDR3 sequence (DNA): TGTGCCAGCAGCTCCTTGGGACTAGCGGGGGGGAGGGCCGGGGAGCTGTTTTTT. The full variable domain, its missing parts supplied by reference TRBV7-2 and TRBJ2-2, is GAGVSQSPSNKVTEKGKDVELRCDPISGHTALYWYRQSLGQGLEFLIYFQGNSAPDKSGLPSDRFSAERTGGSVSTLTIQRTQQEDSAVYLCASSSLGLAGGRAGELFFGEGSRLTVL.

This clonotype was recorded a few times. The genes are TRBV6-1 and TRBJ2-3; TRBD2 agrees at 7 bases. This CDR3 is 16 amino acids long. The germline gives CDR1 MNHNS, CDR2 SASEGT. V was clipped by 4 bases and J by 0 bases; unmatched bases: 7. CDR3: CASSGLAGSSTDTQYF. The CDR3 DNA reads TGTGCCAGCAGTGGGTTAGCGGGTTCTAGCACAGATACGCAGTATTTT.

As to this clonotype: Since the CDR3 does not end with the conserved phenylalanine or tryptophan, this likely comes from a read error. This CDR3 is CASRDRDRGYGYTL. DNA of the CDR3: TGTGCCAGCAGAGACCGGGACAGGGGATATGGCTACACCTTG. This rearrangement joins TRBV6-2 or TRBV6-3 to TRBJ1-2, with 10 bases matching TRBD1. CDR1 and CDR2 from the germline V gene are MNHEY and SVGEGT. V dropped 6 bases and J dropped 5; count of bases not matched to a gene: 6. This CDR3 has 14 amino acids.

This clonotype occurred many times. The CDR3 is CASSKGAAEYNSPLHF. The CDR3, as DNA: TGTGCCAGCAGTAAGGGGGCTGCGGAATATAATTCACCCCTCCACTTT. The gene calls are TRBV7-3 and TRBJ1-6, with TRBD1 identical over 7 bases. The CDR3 is 16 residues long. In germline, CDR1 is SGHTA, CDR2 FQGTGA. V shed 6 bases and J 4 bases; nucleotides not matched to a gene: 9.